This T cell receptor (beta chain) was documented in a study of OX40 agonist ivuxolimab in advanced cancers. Study information: Earlier anti-PD-1, anti-PD-L1 or anti-CTLA-4 therapy was permitted; around 40% had received some. General study findings and limits: Normalized T-cell clonal expansion was also low in some nonresponders.

CDR3 length: 14 amino acids. Germline CDR1 SGHTS, CDR2 YDEGEE. V lost 0 bases to trimming and J lost 0 bases, with 7 bases between them. About this clone: Its antigen is currently unknown.

Some clones are missing from TCRdb's copy, which holds only in-frame ones; the method was immunoSEQ multiplex PCR. The table lists 20,000 to 25,000 clones, around 73% of them singletons. The sequencing used CD4+ or CD8+ T cells sorted from blood, collected in a trial of the OX40 agonist ivuxolimab. The source of this sequence is an adult with an advanced solid tumor such as melanoma, head and neck, liver or kidney cancer. The gene calls are TRBV5-8 and TRBJ2-7; tentatively, D is TRBD1 (5 bases). DNA of the CDR3: TGTGCCAGCAGCTTGGAAGGGGACTCCTACGAGCAGTACTTC. This gives the protein CASSLEGDSYEQYF.